These 21 T cell receptor beta chains were all obtained from the same sample, sequenced in a study of T cell changes during pregnancy in multiple sclerosis. Only in-frame clones appear in the TCRdb table, and some are missing; sequencing was by immunoSEQ multiplex PCR. Here the sample spans 35,000 to 45,000 clones, 70% to 90% being singletons. The sequenced sample was CD4+ T cells from peripheral blood mononuclear cells, obtained in the first trimester of pregnancy. The receptor source for this set is a female donor with multiple sclerosis, enrolled in a pregnancy study.

J is TRBJ1-5 and V is TRBV27, with D tentatively TRBD1 (5 bases). Trimming stripped 5 bases from V and 4 bases from J, with 18 bases between. The CDR3 totals 16 residues. Germline values: CDR1 MNHEY, CDR2 SMNVEV (reference sequence). CDR3 coding DNA: TGTGCCAGCAGTCTTCTCCAGGGACTAGGTAATCAGCCCCAGCATTTT. It specifies CASSLLQGLGNQPQHF.

The chain is built from TRBV6-1 and TRBJ2-3; unclear D gene. Germline V gene data show CDR1 as MNHNS and CDR2 as SASEGT. Trimming pared 4 bases from V and 7 bases from J, leaving 12 bases between. This CDR3 has 13 amino acids. The CDR3 spells CASSVGEINTQYF. CDR3 DNA sequence: TGTGCCAGCAGTGTCGGAGAAATAAATACGCAGTATTTT.

The J gene is TRBJ1-6, the V gene TRBV6-5; D remains ambiguous. CDR1 is MNHEY and CDR2 is SVGAGI in the germline V gene. Trimming stripped 0 bases from V and 8 bases from J, with 11 bases between. This CDR3 has 15 residues. Written as DNA, the CDR3 is TGTGCCAGCAGTTACTCGGGCAGGCCGGATTCACCCCTCCACTTT. This codes for CASSYSGRPDSPLHF.

CDR3 DNA sequence: TGCGCCAGCAGCTTCCAGGGGCGCGGTGGGGAAAAACTGTTTTTT. It yields the protein CASSFQGRGGEKLFF. This sequence joins TRBV5-1 and TRBJ1-4; D is possibly TRBD1 (6 bases). The CDR3 is 15 amino acids. V was clipped by 2 bases and J by 8 bases, with 16 bases between them. CDR1 and CDR2 (germline): SGHRS, YFSETQ. Full variable domain (rest looked up from reference TRBV5-1 and TRBJ1-4): KAGVTQTPRYLIKTRGQQVTLSCSPISGHRSVSWYQQTPGQGLQFLFEYFSETQRNKGNFPGRFSGRQFSNSRSEMNVSTLELGDSALYLCASSFQGRGGEKLFFGSGTQLSVL.

The V and J genes are TRBV11-2 and TRBJ1-2; 7 bases are a match to TRBD1. The CDR3 contains 14 residues. Unmatched junction bases numbered 8, after V lost 3 bases and J lost 7 bases. Germline CDR1 SGHAT, CDR2 FQNNGV. The CDR3 DNA reads TGTGCCAGCAGCTTGGGGACAGTCGGCGGTGGCTACACCTTC. It is translated as CASSLGTVGGGYTF.

The CDR3 DNA reads TGTGCCAGCAGTGTTGACAGGGTTAGGACCGGGGAGCTGTTTTTT. Translated: CASSVDRVRTGELFF. The chain links TRBV6-1 to TRBJ2-2, with 7 bases identical to TRBD1. Germline lookup yields CDR1 MNHNS and CDR2 SASEGT. The CDR3 has 15 amino acids. With 4 bases clipped from V and 5 bases from J, the junction kept 7 bases outside the gene matches.

The J gene is TRBJ1-3, the V gene TRBV7-3; D gene ambiguous. The germline gives CDR1 SGHTA, CDR2 FQGTGA. The CDR3 is made up of 13 amino acids. V was shortened by 3 bases and J by 8 bases, with 11 bases between the two germline ends. The DNA of the CDR3 is TGTGCCAGCAGCTTGGGTCCCGAGGACACCATATATTTT. Protein: CASSLGPEDTIYF.

V is TRBV2 and J is TRBJ1-2, with D perhaps TRBD1 (6 bases). V lost 2 bases and J lost 8, with 18 bases in between. The germline V gene has CDR1 SNHLY and CDR2 FYNNEI. The CDR3 extends over 15 amino acids. The CDR3 bases are TGTGCCAGCAGTGAAACGGCGGGGGCGCTTGGGGGCTACACCTTC. It translates to CASSETAGALGGYTF.

The V and J genes are TRBV29-1 and TRBJ2-1, with 15 positions matching TRBD2. The J segment lost 4 bases and the V segment lost 7 bases, leaving 14 bases of the junction unmatched. Germline-derived CDR1 and CDR2 are SQVTM and ANQGSEA. The CDR3 extends over 18 amino acids. The CDR3 coding sequence is TGCAGCGCTGAGGGGACGGACGGGACTAGCGGGGGGTACAATGAGCAGTTCTTC. Translating gives CSAEGTDGTSGGYNEQFF.

The genes are TRBV27 and TRBJ2-3; maybe TRBD2 (5 bases). The CDR3 is 12 amino acids. With 8 bases removed from V and 3 bases from J, the gap between germline ends came to 9 bases. In germline, CDR1 is MNHEY, CDR2 SMNVEV (reference sequence). The CDR3 loop reads CASGSWTDTQYF. DNA for the CDR3: TGTGCCAGCGGGAGTTGGACAGATACGCAGTATTTT.

This clone appeared a few times. The chain is built from TRBV10-1 and TRBJ1-5, with 11 bases aligning to TRBD1. The V segment lost 4 bases and the J segment 5 bases; nucleotides outside the gene matches: 7. The length of the CDR3 is 16 residues. From germline, CDR1 is WNHNN and CDR2 SYGVQD (reference sequence). CDR3 sequence: CASSGRTGGADQPQHF. Written as DNA, the CDR3 is TGCGCCAGCAGTGGACGGACAGGGGGCGCGGATCAGCCCCAGCATTTT.

V is TRBV6-5 and J is TRBJ2-7; 7 positions agree with TRBD2. Germline-derived CDR1 and CDR2 are MNHEY and SVGAGI. Trimming removed 4 bases from V and 0 bases from J; junction bases left unmatched: 6. The CDR3 has 15 residues. As DNA, the CDR3 is TGTGCCAGCAGTTCCGCGGCGGGGGTCTCCTACGAGCAGTACTTC. Protein: CASSSAAGVSYEQYF.

The J gene is TRBJ1-1, the V gene TRBV9, with 9 bases identical to TRBD1. CDR3 length: 14 amino acids. V shed 3 bases, J shed 5 bases, and the junction held 5 bases outside the gene matches. CDR1 is SGDLS, CDR2 YYNGEE, per germline. The CDR3 sequence is CASSAYRGQTEAFF. The DNA of the CDR3 is TGTGCCAGCAGCGCCTACAGGGGGCAAACTGAAGCTTTCTTT.

This clone was detected a few times. The genes are TRBV9 and TRBJ1-1; 9 bases fit TRBD1. Germline CDR1 and CDR2: SGDLS and YYNGEE. V lost 7 bases and J lost 10; bases outside the gene matches: 14. The CDR3 contains 14 residues. The CDR3 DNA reads as TGTGCCAGCGCTCCGGGACAGGGCGTGTCAGGAGCTTTCTTT. Its translation: CASAPGQGVSGAFF.

V gene TRBV6-5 combines with J gene TRBJ2-1, with 8 bases that match TRBD2. Looked up from germline, CDR1 is MNHEY and CDR2 is SVGAGI. V gave up 6 bases and J gave up 5 bases; unmatched junction bases: 6. The CDR3 loop spans 14 amino acids. CDR3 in amino acids: CASRSGSQDNEQFF. The CDR3 region has the DNA TGTGCCAGCAGAAGCGGGAGTCAGGACAATGAGCAGTTCTTC.

The V call is TRBV21-1, the J call TRBJ2-3; TRBD2 is the table's D call, not checked against the DNA. TRBV21-1 is a pseudogene segment. This CDR3 comprises 16 residues. The CDR3 protein is CASSKDFSGRADTQYF. The DNA of the CDR3 is TGTGCCAGCAGCAAAGATTTCAGCGGGAGGGCGGATACGCAGTATTTT.

The chain carries TRBV19 and TRBJ2-1; 9 bases line up with TRBD1. The CDR3 is 15 residues long. CDR1 and CDR2 from the germline V gene are LNHDA and SQIVND (reference sequence). V lost 5 bases to trimming and J lost 6 bases; unmatched junction nucleotides: 8. DNA of the CDR3: TGTGCCAGTAGTGCGCCGGGACAGGGCGGCAATGAGCAGTTCTTC. It is translated as CASSAPGQGGNEQFF.

V gene TRBV6-6 combines with J gene TRBJ1-1; 7 bases match TRBD1. CDR3 length equals 14 residues. Looked up from germline, CDR1 is MNHNY and CDR2 is SVGAGI (reference sequence). After removal of 5 bases from V and 0 bases from J, the junction contained 3 bases not matched to a gene. The CDR3 DNA reads TGTGCCAGCAGTCGGGACAGCCTGAACACTGAAGCTTTCTTT. Protein: CASSRDSLNTEAFF.

This chain links TRBV7-3 with TRBJ1-1, with 9 bases lining up with TRBD1. V dropped 1 base and J dropped 6; count of bases not matched to a gene: 3. Per the germline V gene, CDR1 is SGHTA and CDR2 is FQGTGA. CDR3 length equals 14 residues. The CDR3, as DNA: TGTGCCAGCAGCTTAAGGACAGGGGATGCTGAAGCTTTCTTT. Protein sequence: CASSLRTGDAEAFF.

This chain connects TRBV6-6 to TRBJ2-1; 8 positions match TRBD2. The V and J ends lost 5 bases and 3 bases, in that order; junction bases with no gene match: 9. In germline, CDR1 is MNHNY, CDR2 SVGAGI (reference sequence). This CDR3 contains 16 residues. In DNA, the CDR3 is TGTGCCAGCAGTCGTGACTTAGCGGGGATCTACAATGAGCAGTTCTTC. Translation: CASSRDLAGIYNEQFF.

The rearrangement links TRBV7-6 to TRBJ1-1, with a weak D call TRBD1 (5 bases). The CDR3 has 13 residues. Germline V gene sequence: CDR1 SGHVS, CDR2 FNYEAQ. With 8 bases removed from V and 1 base from J, the gap between germline ends came to 11 bases. CDR3 residues: CASARDSNTEAFF. CDR3 bases: TGTGCCAGCGCGCGGGACTCGAACACTGAAGCTTTCTTT.